Described below is a single T cell receptor beta chain sequence and its context. The second PCR ran roughly 6 to 11 cycles with a sample-barcoded 5' primer and J-beta primers. Using its own MiXCR run on the 5' RACE reads, TCRdb lists one record per CDR3 protein. The data contain about 1.8 million distinct CDR3 sequences, around half of them singletons. These data originate in a study of blood T cells in healthy people across ages. Samples had at least 6.5 million PBMCs isolated from them. This CDR3 is 16 amino acids long. V trimming: 3 bases; J trimming: 1 base; junction bases outside the gene matches: 4. CDR1 is SGHTA, CDR2 FQGNSA, per germline.

V is TRBV7-2 and J is TRBJ2-5, with 11 nucleotides matching TRBD2. Sequencing was carried out using blood. This TCR came from a woman aged 40-49 years in good health. CDR3 amino acids: CASSLLAGGFQETQYF. CDR3 DNA sequence: TGTGCCAGCAGCTTGCTAGCGGGGGGATTCCAAGAGACCCAGTACTTC.